The next 20 T cell receptor beta chains were all read from a single sample in a study of T cells in Graves' hyperthyroidism and ophthalmopathy. Template material for amplifying TCR beta CDR3 regions consisted of RNA transcripts. The TCR CDR3 first-round RT-PCR relied on the HTBI primer set. TCRdb called the multiplex PCR reads again in MiXCR, with one record for every CDR3 protein. Of about 380,000 distinct CDR3 sequences listed, 18% are singletons. The sequenced sample consisted of blood. The receptors were gathered from a man younger than 35 with Graves' ophthalmopathy.

This clonotype was seen at least ten times. V is TRBV5-1 and J is TRBJ2-1; D gene unclear. The CDR3 is made up of 16 amino acids. Germline CDR1 reads SGHRS; CDR2 reads YFSETQ. V lost 3 bases and J lost 4, with 17 bases in between. The CDR3 region has the DNA TGCGCCAGCAGCTCGACATTCGGCAACGTGTACAATGAGCAGTTCTTC. Its protein product is CASSSTFGNVYNEQFF.

The genes are TRBV24-1 and TRBJ2-1; the D gene is possibly TRBD2 (7 bases). V lost 9 bases and J 4 bases, leaving 12 bases between the germline ends. The CDR3 extends over 13 amino acids. The germline V gene encodes CDR1 KGHDR and CDR2 SFDVKD. The CDR3 region is CATGGAPYNEQFF. The CDR3 DNA is TGTGCCACCGGGGGGGCCCCTTACAATGAGCAGTTCTTC.

There are many counts of this clonotype. The rearrangement joins TRBV7-8 to TRBJ2-3; 11 bases map to TRBD2. V gave up 6 bases and J gave up 4 bases; unmatched junction bases: 6. The CDR3 has 15 amino acids. The germline V gene encodes CDR1 SGHVS and CDR2 FQNEAQ. The CDR3 here is CASRNSGGAPDTQYF. The CDR3 DNA sequence: TGTGCCAGCAGAAATAGCGGGGGGGCGCCAGATACGCAGTATTTT.

There are a few counts of this clonotype. V is TRBV19 and J is TRBJ1-3; 7 bases agree with TRBD1. Germline values: CDR1 LNHDA, CDR2 SQIVND (reference sequence). Unmatched junction bases numbered 9, after V lost 7 bases and J lost 0 bases. The CDR3 is made up of 16 amino acids. The CDR3 is CASTRQGLSSGNTIYF. The CDR3 coding sequence is TGTGCCAGTACTCGACAGGGTCTGAGCTCTGGAAACACCATATATTTT.

The J gene is TRBJ2-7, the V gene TRBV7-9; 15 bases are a match to TRBD2. The germline gives CDR1 SEHNR, CDR2 FQNEAQ (reference sequence). CDR3 length equals 17 residues. V shed 5 bases, J shed 7 bases, and the junction held 12 bases outside the gene matches. The CDR3 DNA reads TGTGCCAGCAGCCCCACCCGGACTAGCGGGGGGGCAGCTGAGCAGTACTTC. This codes for CASSPTRTSGGAAEQYF. Filled out from reference TRBV7-9 and TRBJ2-7, the complete variable domain reads DTGVSQNPRHKITKRGQNVTFRCDPISEHNRLYWYRQTLGQGPEFLTYFQNEAQLEKSRLLSDRFSAERPKGSFSTLEIQRTEQGDSAMYLCASSPTRTSGGAAEQYFGPGTRLTVT.

This clonotype was counted a few times. The gene calls are TRBV18 and TRBJ2-3; 7 nucleotides align to TRBD1. The CDR3 runs to 15 residues. Germline values: CDR1 KGHSH, CDR2 LQKENI. Losses at the gene ends were 3 bases for V and 4 bases for J; bases not matched to a gene: 7. The CDR3 loop is CASSPQTGTADTQYF. Here the CDR3 DNA reads TGTGCCAGCTCACCCCAGACAGGGACCGCAGATACGCAGTATTTT. Together with reference TRBV18 and TRBJ2-3, the CDR3 gives the full variable domain: NAGVMQNPRHLVRRRGQEARLRCSPMKGHSHVYWYRQLPEEGLKFMVYLQKENIIDESGMPKERFSAEFPKEGPSILRIQQVVRGDSAAYFCASSPQTGTADTQYFGPGTRLTVL.

This clonotype was seen repeatedly, ten times or more. The V and J genes are TRBV12-3 or TRBV12-4 and TRBJ1-1; unclear D gene. The CDR3 is 14 amino acids. V was clipped by 4 bases and J by 1 base, with 10 bases between them. This chain's CDR3 is CASSYGRRNTEAFF. CDR3 coding DNA: TGTGCCAGCAGTTACGGACGGAGGAACACTGAAGCTTTCTTT.

This clonotype has ten or more counts. The CDR3 coding sequence is TGTGCCAGCAGTTTTGGGGGCAGCCCCTACGAGCAGTACTTC. It translates to CASSFGGSPYEQYF. V gene TRBV28 combines with J gene TRBJ2-7; D is perhaps TRBD1 (6 bases). The CDR3 has 14 amino acids. Trimming took 3 bases from V and 2 from J, leaving 11 bases between them. Per the germline V gene, CDR1 is MDHEN and CDR2 is SYDVKM.

The genes are TRBV2 and TRBJ1-2; 10 bases are shared with TRBD1. This CDR3 is 15 amino acids long. V lost 2 bases and J lost 6; bases outside the gene matches: 6. Germline V lookup: CDR1 SNHLY, CDR2 FYNNEI. CDR3: CASSERDRGLDGYTF. The CDR3 DNA follows: TGTGCCAGCAGTGAAAGGGACAGGGGTTTAGATGGCTACACCTTC.

This clonotype was counted a few times. This chain joins TRBV5-1 and TRBJ2-1; TRBD2 matches at 11 bases. Germline CDR1 reads SGHRS; CDR2 reads YFSETQ. Germline trimming cut 4 bases from V and 8 bases from J; bases unmatched to any gene: 8. This CDR3 has 15 amino acids. In nucleotides, the CDR3 is TGCGCCAGCAGCACACTAGCGGGGGACCCCGATGAGCAGTTCTTC. It is translated as CASSTLAGDPDEQFF.

This clonotype occurred a few times. The chain has TRBV9 and TRBJ2-5; 9 bases agree with TRBD2. CDR1 and CDR2 (germline): SGDLS, YYNGEE. With V trimmed by 4 bases and J by 1 base, 5 bases remained unmatched. This CDR3 is built from 15 residues. The CDR3 DNA is TGTGCCAGCAGCCTAGCAGCGGGGGGCCAAGAGACCCAGTACTTC. Its translation is CASSLAAGGQETQYF.

A few counts support this clonotype. The gene calls are TRBV29-1 and TRBJ1-5; D call uncertain. V was shortened by 7 bases and J by 4 bases, with 14 bases between the two germline ends. Germline V gene lookup returns CDR1 SQVTM and CDR2 ANQGSEA. The CDR3 runs to 13 residues. CDR3 sequence (DNA): TGCAGCGCCTCCGCCAGTAGAAATCAGCCCCAGCATTTT. As protein: CSASASRNQPQHF.

This chain connects TRBV4-1 to TRBJ2-3; TRBD2 matches at 12 bases. J was trimmed by 3 bases and V by 4 bases; bases with no gene match: 5. The CDR3 is 16 amino acids. Per germline, CDR1 MGHRA and CDR2 YSYEKL. CDR3 loop: CASSRPSGGVTDTQYF. The CDR3 bases are TGCGCCAGCAGCCGCCCTAGCGGGGGGGTGACAGATACGCAGTATTTT.

This clonotype was recorded at least ten times. In DNA form, the CDR3 reads TGCAGTGCTAGAGAGATGCTAGACAGGTACCAGCCCCAGCATTTT. This encodes CSAREMLDRYQPQHF. The chain has TRBV20-1 and TRBJ1-5, with D tentatively TRBD1 (6 bases). V was cut by 0 bases and J by 7 bases, with 16 bases left in between. The CDR3 loop spans 15 amino acids. CDR1 is DFQATT and CDR2 is SNEGSKA in the germline V gene (reference sequence).

The gene calls are TRBV5-4 and TRBJ2-3, with D possibly called TRBD1 or TRBD2 (5 bases each). Trimming shortened V by 0 bases and J by 2 bases, and 13 bases separated the two germline ends. CDR1 SGHNT and CDR2 YYREEE come from the germline V gene (reference sequence). The CDR3 extends over 16 amino acids. The CDR3 DNA is TGTGCCAGCAGCTTGGCTCCGGGGCACCACACAGATACGCAGTATTTT. Protein: CASSLAPGHHTDTQYF.

The sample holds a few counts of this clonotype. The V call is TRBV6-1, the J call TRBJ1-2, with D unclear. Trimming removed 2 bases from V and 8 bases from J, with 9 bases in between. Germline-derived CDR1 and CDR2 are MNHNS and SASEGT. This CDR3 contains 12 residues. The CDR3 is CASSESREGYTF. The DNA for the CDR3 is TGTGCCAGCAGTGAATCTAGGGAGGGCTACACCTTC.

At least ten counts were recorded for this clonotype. The chain combines TRBV11-2 with TRBJ1-1; D not certain. Trimming took 5 bases from V and 0 from J, leaving 16 bases between them. Looked up from germline, CDR1 is SGHAT and CDR2 is FQNNGV. The CDR3 spans 16 residues. The CDR3: CASSAPGRLMNTEAFF. CDR3 DNA: TGTGCCAGCAGCGCTCCGGGCCGACTCATGAACACTGAAGCTTTCTTT.

This clonotype was detected ten times or more. The genes are TRBV2 and TRBJ2-1; possible D gene TRBD2, 5 bases. V was cut by 8 bases and J by 4 bases, with 12 bases left in between. Germline V CDR1 and CDR2: SNHLY, FYNNEI. CDR3 size: 13 residues. The chain's CDR3 is CASCPDLYNEQFF. CDR3 DNA sequence: TGTGCCAGCTGCCCGGACTTATACAATGAGCAGTTCTTC.

There are a few counts of this clonotype. This chain links TRBV6-1 with TRBJ1-2; TRBD1 might be the D (5 bases). The CDR3 spans 13 residues. The V gene lost 3 bases and the J gene lost 5 bases, with 10 bases spanning the gap. Germline lookup yields CDR1 MNHNS and CDR2 SASEGT. In DNA, the CDR3 is TGTGCCAGCAGTGAGGGGGTCGTGTATGGCTACACCTTC. As protein: CASSEGVVYGYTF.

This clonotype was seen repeatedly, ten times or more. This rearrangement joins TRBV3-1 to TRBJ2-3, with no clear D. CDR3 length: 14 amino acids. Trimming shortened V by 1 base and J by 0 bases, and 5 bases separated the two germline ends. Germline V gives CDR1 LGHDT, CDR2 YNNKEL (reference sequence). CDR3 DNA sequence: TGTGCCAGCAGCCAAGGCGTTAGCACAGATACGCAGTATTTT. This gives the protein CASSQGVSTDTQYF.